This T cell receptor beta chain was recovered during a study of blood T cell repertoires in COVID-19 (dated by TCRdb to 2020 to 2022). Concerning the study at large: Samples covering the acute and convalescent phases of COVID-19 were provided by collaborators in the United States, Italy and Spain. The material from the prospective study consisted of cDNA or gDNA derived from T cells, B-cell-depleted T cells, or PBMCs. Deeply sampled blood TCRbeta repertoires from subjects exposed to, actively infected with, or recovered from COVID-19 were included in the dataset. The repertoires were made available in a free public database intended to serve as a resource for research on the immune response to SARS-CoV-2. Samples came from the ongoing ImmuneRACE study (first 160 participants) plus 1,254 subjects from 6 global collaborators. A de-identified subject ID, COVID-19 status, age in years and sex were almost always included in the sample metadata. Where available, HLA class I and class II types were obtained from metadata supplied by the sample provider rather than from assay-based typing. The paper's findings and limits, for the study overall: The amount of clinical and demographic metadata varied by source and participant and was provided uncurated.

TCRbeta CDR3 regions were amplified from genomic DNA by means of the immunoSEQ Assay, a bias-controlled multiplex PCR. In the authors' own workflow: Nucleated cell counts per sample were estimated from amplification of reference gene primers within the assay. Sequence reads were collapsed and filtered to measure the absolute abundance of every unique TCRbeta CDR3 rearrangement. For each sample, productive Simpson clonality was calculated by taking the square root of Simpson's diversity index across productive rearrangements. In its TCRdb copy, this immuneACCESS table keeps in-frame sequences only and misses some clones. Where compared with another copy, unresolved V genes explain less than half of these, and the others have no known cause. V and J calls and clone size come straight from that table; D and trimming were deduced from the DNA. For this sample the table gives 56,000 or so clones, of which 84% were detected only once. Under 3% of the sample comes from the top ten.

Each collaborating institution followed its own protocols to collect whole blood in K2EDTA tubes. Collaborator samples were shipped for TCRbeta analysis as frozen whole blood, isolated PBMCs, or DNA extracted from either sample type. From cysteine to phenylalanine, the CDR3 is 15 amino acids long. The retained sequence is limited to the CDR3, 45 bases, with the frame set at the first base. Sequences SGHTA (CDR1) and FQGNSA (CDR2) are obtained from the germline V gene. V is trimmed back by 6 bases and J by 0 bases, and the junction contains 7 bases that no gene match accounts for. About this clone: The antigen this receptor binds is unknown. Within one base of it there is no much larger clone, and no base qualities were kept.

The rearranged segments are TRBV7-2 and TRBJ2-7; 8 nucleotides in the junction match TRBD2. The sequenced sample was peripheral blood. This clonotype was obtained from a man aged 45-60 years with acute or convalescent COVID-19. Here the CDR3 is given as CASSPRGGSSYEQYF. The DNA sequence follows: TGTGCCAGCAGTCCCCGGGGGGGGTCCTCCTACGAGCAGTACTTC.